This record concerns one T cell receptor beta chain sequence. Its antigen is as yet unknown. The table came from immunoSEQ multiplex PCR; TCRdb's copy has only in-frame clones and leaves some out. Of roughly 67,000 clones listed, 78% are singletons. These data are taken from a study of vaccination effects on CD4 cells after COVID-19. Findings and limits, study-wide: Late after vaccination, infection- and vaccine-induced clones showed marked clonal contraction. Convalescent patients numbered few in the study; early post-infection timepoints were missing entirely.

Trimming pared 6 bases from V and 8 bases from J, leaving 16 bases between. This CDR3 contains 13 residues. CDR1 and CDR2 (germline): MNHEY, SVGAGI. Before any sequencing was done, the ViraFEST assay used viral peptide pools to expand antigen-specific CD4+ T cells. Isolation of CD4+ T cells took place after about ten days of culture. Vaccine recipients, nucleocapsid antibody negative, had no prior SARS-CoV-2 infection. IL-2 at about 9.7 IU/ml and peptides at roughly 9.6 ug/ml were added to cultured PBMC, about 1.8 million per well. Half the medium was swapped for IL-2 medium on days 3 and 7. This receptor was obtained from a human donor who received a COVID-19 vaccine. The gene calls are TRBV6-5 and TRBJ1-2; D gene unclear. Sample: CD4+ T cells from PBMCs cultured with SARS-CoV-2 spike peptides, taken before COVID-19 vaccination. CDR3 protein: CASSLEGRRGYTF. DNA for the CDR3: TGTGCCAGCAGCTTGGAGGGTAGACGGGGCTACACCTTC.